These 26 T cell receptor beta chains were sequenced from one sample in a study of neoadjuvant anti-PD-1 for oral cavity cancer. Sample time point: after neoadjuvant nivolumab, at surgical resection. Produced via immunoSEQ multiplex PCR; TCRdb's table is partial and in-frame only. This table has roughly 15,000 clones, 70% to 75% appearing once. Sequencing used PBMCs, obtained after nivolumab (anti-PD-1) treatment. All receptors come from a person aged 40 to 85 with oral cavity squamous cell carcinoma.

The V call is TRBV5-6, the J call TRBJ1-5; D ambiguous. V dropped 0 bases and J dropped 4 bases, with 8 bases sitting between them. The germline CDR1 and CDR2 sequences are SGHDT and YYEEEE. There are 14 residues in the CDR3. CDR3 sequence (DNA): TGTGCCAGCAGCTTGGCCCACGGGAATCAGCCCCAGCATTTT. Its translation: CASSLAHGNQPQHF.

The CDR3 DNA follows: TGTGCCAGCAGGCGGGACAGAAACAATGAAAAACTGTTTTTT. The encoded protein is CASRRDRNNEKLFF. The chain carries TRBV2 and TRBJ1-4, with 7 bases matching TRBD1. The V segment lost 6 bases and the J segment 5 bases; nucleotides outside the gene matches: 6. This CDR3 is built from 14 residues. CDR1 and CDR2 from the germline V gene are SNHLY and FYNNEI.

The chain combines TRBV4-2 with TRBJ2-5, with D hard to call. Trimming shortened V by 2 bases and J by 3 bases, and 4 bases separated the two germline ends. The germline V gene has CDR1 LGHNA and CDR2 YNFKEQ. The CDR3 runs 12 residues. The CDR3 DNA sequence: TGTGCCAGCAGCCAAATAGAAGAGACCCAGTACTTC. The encoded protein is CASSQIEETQYF.

The CDR3 sequence: CASSLAFSGSGTDTQYF. The CDR3, as DNA: TGTGCCAGCAGCTTAGCGTTTTCGGGCTCCGGCACAGATACGCAGTATTTT. V usage is TRBV7-6 and J usage is TRBJ2-3; no reliable D call. The CDR3 covers 17 residues. V was trimmed by 0 bases and J by 1 base, leaving 14 bases between them. Germline CDR1 SGHVS, CDR2 FNYEAQ.

This clone was counted a few times. The genes are TRBV5-1 and TRBJ2-2; D remains unclear. Germline CDR1 reads SGHRS; CDR2 reads YFSETQ. This CDR3 region has 11 residues. Trimming cost V 2 bases and J 6 bases, with 2 bases left between them. CDR3 coding DNA: TGCGCCAGCAGCTTTCCCGGGGAGCTGTTTTTT. Protein product: CASSFPGELFF.

This sequence joins TRBV25-1 and TRBJ1-2; perhaps TRBD1 as D (5 bases). Germline lookup yields CDR1 MGHDK and CDR2 SYGVNS. Trimming removed 4 bases from V and 7 bases from J, with 13 bases in between. CDR3 size: 13 residues. CDR3 DNA: TGTGCCAGCAGTGCCTGGGGGAAGCGTGGCTACACCTTC. Its protein is CASSAWGKRGYTF.

This clone was observed a handful of times. V and J are TRBV10-1 and TRBJ2-7; tentatively, D is TRBD2 (6 bases). The germline V gene has CDR1 WNHNN and CDR2 SYGVQD (reference sequence). V gave up 2 bases and J gave up 6 bases, with 17 bases separating them. The CDR3 is 15 residues long. The CDR3 DNA follows: TGCGCCAGCAGTGAGCTTGGGGGAGGCCCGGGCGAGCAGTACTTC. Translating it yields CASSELGGGPGEQYF.

This clone has a handful of counts. V usage is TRBV29-1 and J usage is TRBJ1-1, with D possibly being TRBD1 (6 bases). The CDR3 has 14 residues. Looked up from germline, CDR1 is SQVTM and CDR2 is ANQGSEA. Trimming cost V 2 bases and J 3 bases, with 13 bases left between them. The CDR3 DNA sequence: TGCAGCGTTGAACTACAGGGTTCGGACACTGAAGCTTTCTTT. Its translation: CSVELQGSDTEAFF.

The rearrangement joins TRBV11-2 to TRBJ2-6, with D maybe TRBD1 (6 bases). Germline V lookup: CDR1 SGHAT, CDR2 FQNNGV. The CDR3 totals 16 residues. Trimming removed 6 bases from V and 0 bases from J, with 12 bases in between. The CDR3 DNA follows: TGTGCCAGCAGAAAACTAGGGGGCTCTGGGGCCAACGTCCTGACTTTC. Translating gives CASRKLGGSGANVLTF. The complete variable domain, with remaining parts taken from reference TRBV11-2 and TRBJ2-6, reads EAGVAQSPRYKIIEKRQSVAFWCNPISGHATLYWYQQILGQGPKLLIQFQNNGVVDDSQLPKDRFSAERLKGVDSTLKIQPAKLEDSAVYLCASRKLGGSGANVLTFGAGSRLTVL.

The chain combines TRBV27 with TRBJ1-2, with a possible D match to TRBD1 (6 bases). This CDR3 has 13 amino acids. Germline CDR1 and CDR2: MNHEY and SMNVEV (reference sequence). V gave up 3 bases and J gave up 4 bases, with 9 bases separating them. The CDR3, as DNA: TGTGCCAGCAGTTTCGACAGGAGCTATGGCTACACCTTC. Translated, it gives CASSFDRSYGYTF.

CDR3 DNA: TGTGCCAGCACCGTTGGAGAGGGGGGAACGTACAATGAGCAGTTCTTC. Protein: CASTVGEGGTYNEQFF. This chain links TRBV9 with TRBJ2-1; D assignment may be TRBD1 or TRBD2 (6 bases each). Trimming took off 6 bases at V and 4 bases at J, with 20 bases between the two ends. The CDR3 sequence is 16 residues long. Germline values: CDR1 SGDLS, CDR2 YYNGEE. Looking up the rest from reference TRBV9 and TRBJ2-1 gives the full variable domain: DSGVTQTPKHLITATGQRVTLRCSPRSGDLSVYWYQQSLDQGLQFLIQYYNGEERAKGNILERFSAQQFPDLHSELNLSSLELGDSALYFCASTVGEGGTYNEQFFGPGTRLTVL.

The chain joins TRBV28 to TRBJ1-2; the D gene is possibly TRBD1 (6 bases). V lost 3 bases and J 7 bases, leaving 12 bases between the germline ends. Germline CDR1 and CDR2: MDHEN and SYDVKM. CDR3 length: 13 residues. DNA of the CDR3: TGTGCCAGCAGTTTTGCAGGGGAATCTGGCTACACCTTC. Translated, it gives CASSFAGESGYTF.

The chain's CDR3 is CASSLAGSYEQYF. Written as DNA, the CDR3 is TGTGCCAGCAGTCTAGCGGGATCCTACGAGCAGTACTTC. J is TRBJ2-7 and V is TRBV11-1; 9 nucleotides line up with TRBD2. CDR1 SGHAT and CDR2 FQDESV come from the germline V gene (reference sequence). V lost 6 bases to trimming and J lost 1 base; unmatched junction nucleotides: 1. CDR3 size: 13 residues.

The rearrangement uses TRBV4-1 and TRBJ1-2; 12 nucleotides line up with TRBD1. The CDR3 is 17 residues long. Germline loops: CDR1 MGHRA, CDR2 YSYEKL. V trimming: 1 base; J trimming: 1 base; junction bases outside the gene matches: 4. The CDR3 loop reads CASSQAGTGGLNYGYTF. For the CDR3, the DNA is TGCGCCAGCAGCCAAGCCGGGACAGGGGGCCTTAACTATGGCTACACCTTC.

The chain recombines TRBV6-1 with TRBJ2-1, with 12 bases that match TRBD2. The CDR3 has 14 residues. The V segment lost 9 bases and the J segment 7 bases; nucleotides outside the gene matches: 7. Per germline, CDR1 MNHNS and CDR2 SASEGT. As DNA, the CDR3 is TGTGCCAGTAGACTAGCGGGGGCGTTTAATGAGCAGTTCTTC. This translates into CASRLAGAFNEQFF.

This chain links TRBV6-6 with TRBJ2-1, with 14 nucleotides matching TRBD2. In germline, CDR1 is MNHNY, CDR2 SVGAGI (reference sequence). V trimming: 6 bases; J trimming: 10 bases; junction bases outside the gene matches: 8. The CDR3 sequence is 15 residues long. DNA of the CDR3: TGTGCCAGCAGCACCGGGACTAGCGGGAGTAACGAGCAGTTCTTC. It specifies CASSTGTSGSNEQFF.

The genes are TRBV30 and TRBJ1-2; D may be TRBD1 (5 bases). V lost 0 bases and J 4 bases, leaving 12 bases between the germline ends. Germline CDR1 and CDR2: GTSNPN and SVGIG (reference sequence). This CDR3 region has 14 residues. The CDR3 is CAWSVQQGTYGYTF. CDR3 DNA: TGTGCCTGGAGTGTACAGCAGGGAACCTATGGCTACACCTTC.

The sample holds a few counts of this clone. The germline gene is not matched at one end of the junction; a read error may be the cause. J is TRBJ2-3 and V is TRBV2; 9 bases are shared with TRBD2. The germline CDR1 and CDR2 sequences are SNHLY and FYNNEI. This CDR3 contains 13 residues. In DNA form, the CDR3 reads TGTGCCAGCAGTGAAGTCACCGGGACTAGCATTCATTTT. The encoded protein is CASSEVTGTSIHF.

This chain joins TRBV27 and TRBJ1-4; D not certain. The CDR3 is 14 amino acids. Trimming removed 4 bases at V and 6 bases at J, with 12 bases between. Germline V gene lookup returns CDR1 MNHEY and CDR2 SMNVEV (reference sequence). In DNA form, the CDR3 reads TGTGCCAGCAGTTCTTTACAGCTTCATGAAAAACTGTTTTTT. Translation: CASSSLQLHEKLFF.

The chain recombines TRBV4-1 with TRBJ1-4, with D unclear. Germline values: CDR1 MGHRA, CDR2 YSYEKL. The CDR3 covers 12 residues. Trimming removed 3 bases from V and 8 bases from J, with 7 bases in between. CDR3 sequence (DNA): TGCGCCAGCAGCCAGGGTTCCGAAAAACTGTTTTTT. Residues: CASSQGSEKLFF.

The chain carries TRBV6-5 and TRBJ2-7; a possible D gene is TRBD1 (7 bases). The CDR3 loop spans 15 amino acids. CDR1 and CDR2 from the germline V gene are MNHEY and SVGAGI. Trimming cost V 8 bases and J 3 bases, with 20 bases left between them. CDR3 DNA sequence: TGTGCCAGCGCCACGAGACAGGGCGGGGTCTACGAGCAGTACTTC. It codes for CASATRQGGVYEQYF.

The chain links TRBV5-1 to TRBJ1-1; D is possibly TRBD1 (5 bases). The CDR3 has 12 amino acids. V lost 3 bases to trimming and J lost 7 bases, with 10 bases between them. The V gene's germline CDR1 is SGHRS and CDR2 YFSETQ. CDR3 amino acids: CASSWGLGEAFF. The CDR3 nucleotides are TGCGCCAGCAGCTGGGGACTGGGTGAAGCTTTCTTT.

This sequence joins TRBV5-8 and TRBJ1-1; D is unresolved. The CDR3 consists of 13 residues. The germline gives CDR1 SGHTS, CDR2 YDEGEE. Trimming cost V 0 bases and J 1 base, with 4 bases left between them. The CDR3: CASSLGGNTEAFF. The DNA of the CDR3 is TGTGCCAGCAGCTTGGGTGGGAACACTGAAGCTTTCTTT.

The rearrangement joins TRBV15 to TRBJ2-7, with D uncertain. Trimming left V 0 bases short and J 7 bases short, with 13 bases between. CDR3 length equals 14 residues. Germline CDR1 LNHNV, CDR2 YYDKDF (reference sequence). The CDR3 DNA is TGTGCCACCAGCAGAGATGATAGGGTAGGGGAGCAGTACTTC. Protein: CATSRDDRVGEQYF.

V and J are TRBV30 and TRBJ1-4; possibly TRBD1 for D (6 bases). V was shortened by 0 bases and J by 10 bases, with 15 bases between the two germline ends. The germline V gene encodes CDR1 GTSNPN and CDR2 SVGIG (reference sequence). The CDR3 loop spans 14 amino acids. CDR3 amino acids: CAWSVHSGAAKLFF. DNA of the CDR3: TGTGCCTGGAGTGTACACTCAGGGGCCGCAAAACTGTTTTTT.

V gene TRBV5-1 combines with J gene TRBJ1-1, with D unresolved. Germline assignment: CDR1 SGHRS and CDR2 YFSETQ. This CDR3 comprises 12 residues. The germline V and J ends were trimmed by 7 bases and 3 bases, with 10 bases remaining between them. The CDR3 reads CASALRDTEAFF. The CDR3 DNA sequence: TGCGCCAGCGCTTTGAGGGACACTGAAGCTTTCTTT.